Described below is a single T cell receptor (beta chain) sequence and its context. Its specificity is unknown. The data stem from a study of PD-1 blockade in classical Hodgkin lymphoma. Across the study: On a schedule of every 2 weeks, patients received nivolumab 3 mg/kg intravenously. Whole-study findings and limits: Significant TCR diversity gains by C4D1 occurred in CD4+ but not CD8+ cells.

There was relapse after autologous stem cell transplantation in every patient, and there was variation in brentuximab vedotin exposure. Clones were sequenced by immunoSEQ multiplex PCR, and TCRdb holds only the in-frame ones, with some missing. The repertoire holds about 41,000 clones, with more than 70% as singletons. This receptor was taken from a human donor with classical Hodgkin lymphoma. The sample in question was peripheral blood mononuclear cells (PBMCs), obtained at baseline.

CDR3 amino acids: CASSWGGANTGELFF. DNA of the CDR3: TGTGCCAGTAGTTGGGGAGGGGCGAACACCGGGGAGCTGTTTTTT. V gene TRBV19 combines with J gene TRBJ2-2; 7 positions agree with TRBD2. The V gene end was trimmed by 5 bases and the J gene end by 0 bases; junction bases not matched to a gene: 3. CDR1 and CDR2 from the germline V gene are LNHDA and SQIVND (reference sequence). The CDR3 covers 15 residues.